This entry lists 14 T cell receptor beta chains sequenced from one sample in a study of PD-L1 blockade in urothelial cancer. The protocol was immunoSEQ multiplex PCR, while the TCRdb copy is restricted to in-frame clones and leaves out a portion. The sample records 35,000 to 40,000 clones, 82% being singletons. The sample in question was PBMCs, obtained around atezolizumab (anti-PD-L1) treatment. The receptors were gathered from a man aged 55 to 70 with urothelial cancer.

The chain is built from TRBV9 and TRBJ2-2; TRBD2 is a possible D gene (6 bases). CDR1 SGDLS and CDR2 YYNGEE come from the germline V gene. There are 14 residues in the CDR3. Trimming took off 6 bases at V and 5 bases at J, with 14 bases between the two ends. Here the CDR3 reads CASTSGLRTGELFF. The CDR3 nucleotides are TGTGCCAGCACCTCGGGACTCCGGACCGGGGAGCTGTTTTTT.

The chain recombines TRBV27 with TRBJ1-6, with a possible D match to TRBD1 (5 bases). Trimming pared 5 bases from V and 9 bases from J, leaving 14 bases between. Germline values: CDR1 MNHEY, CDR2 SMNVEV (reference sequence). This CDR3 has 14 residues. The CDR3 bases are TGTGCCAGCAGTCTACAGGCCCAGGGTTCACCCCTCCACTTT. Residues: CASSLQAQGSPLHF.

The V gene is TRBV28, the J gene TRBJ2-5; D remains unclear. Deletions cut 7 bases from V and 1 base from J, with 13 bases between. This CDR3 has 14 residues. Germline V lookup: CDR1 MDHEN, CDR2 SYDVKM. Here the CDR3 reads CASTTVSFQETQYF. The CDR3 bases are TGTGCCAGCACCACGGTCTCGTTCCAAGAGACCCAGTACTTC. Full variable domain (missing parts from reference TRBV28 and TRBJ2-5): DVKVTQSSRYLVKRTGEKVFLECVQDMDHENMFWYRQDPGLGLRLIYFSYDVKMKEKGDIPEGYSVSREKKERFSLILESASTNQTSMYLCASTTVSFQETQYFGPGTRLLVL.

CDR3 protein: CASSLLRGGGSAEQFF. DNA of the CDR3: TGTGCCAGCAGCTTACTGCGCGGGGGGGGTTCCGCTGAGCAGTTCTTC. The V gene is TRBV7-2, the J gene TRBJ2-1; 9 positions agree with TRBD2. This CDR3 has 16 residues. V shed 2 bases, J shed 9 bases, and the junction held 11 bases outside the gene matches. The germline gives CDR1 SGHTA, CDR2 FQGNSA.

The chain employs TRBV2 and TRBJ1-2; 8 bases align to TRBD1. V lost 4 bases and J lost 7; bases outside the gene matches: 8. The germline V gene has CDR1 SNHLY and CDR2 FYNNEI. CDR3 length equals 14 residues. The CDR3 region is CASSAWQGAGGYTF. The DNA of the CDR3 is TGTGCCAGCAGTGCGTGGCAGGGGGCGGGTGGCTACACCTTC.

This clone has only a few counts. The chain carries TRBV18 and TRBJ2-7, with 8 bases matching TRBD1. CDR1 and CDR2 from the germline V gene are KGHSH and LQKENI. The CDR3 totals 13 residues. The V and J ends lost 4 bases and 6 bases, in that order; junction bases with no gene match: 5. CDR3 DNA sequence: TGTGCCAGCTCACTGGGACAGGACAGCGAGCAGTACTTC. Protein sequence: CASSLGQDSEQYF.

The V gene is TRBV5-1, the J gene TRBJ2-5; 13 bases fit TRBD2. Germline V lookup: CDR1 SGHRS, CDR2 YFSETQ. The J segment lost 0 bases and the V segment lost 4 bases, leaving 0 bases of the junction unmatched. The CDR3 is made up of 15 amino acids. The CDR3 coding sequence is TGCGCCAGCAGCGGGACTAGCGGGAACCAAGAGACCCAGTACTTC. Translating it yields CASSGTSGNQETQYF.

This chain links TRBV14 with TRBJ2-6, with a weak D call TRBD1 (5 bases). The CDR3 is 16 amino acids. V gave up 3 bases and J gave up 0 bases, with 9 bases separating them. Germline values: CDR1 SGHDN, CDR2 FVKESK. CDR3 sequence reads: CASSHRQSSGANVLTF. CDR3 DNA: TGTGCCAGCAGCCATCGACAGAGCTCTGGGGCCAACGTCCTGACTTTC. The entire variable domain, with the rest obtained from reference TRBV14 and TRBJ2-6, is as follows: EAGVTQFPSHSVIEKGQTVTLRCDPISGHDNLYWYRRVMGKEIKFLLHFVKESKQDESGMPNNRFLAERTGGTYSTLKVQPAELEDSGVYFCASSHRQSSGANVLTFGAGSRLTVL.

This rearrangement joins TRBV19 to TRBJ1-1; TRBD1 matches 8 bases. This CDR3 spans 14 amino acids. Germline V gene data show CDR1 as LNHDA and CDR2 as SQIVND (reference sequence). The junction had 11 bases not matched to a gene; V was cut back by 9 bases and J by 5 bases. CDR3 in amino acids: CASHGAGGKTEAFF. The CDR3, as DNA: TGTGCCAGCCATGGGGCAGGGGGCAAAACTGAAGCTTTCTTT.

The chain employs TRBV6-6 and TRBJ2-2, with a possible D match to TRBD2 (7 bases). CDR3 size: 16 residues. The germline V and J ends were trimmed by 2 bases and 5 bases, with 15 bases remaining between them. Germline V CDR1 and CDR2: MNHNY, SVGAGI (reference sequence). For the CDR3, the DNA is TGTGCCAGCAGTTACGATCGGGGGGCGAGTACCGGGGAGCTGTTTTTT. This sequence encodes CASSYDRGASTGELFF.

The table lists this clone with a few counts. The chain carries TRBV6-6 and TRBJ2-7; TRBD1 aligns across 7 bases. Trimming at V came to 2 bases and at J to 3 bases, leaving 1 base not matched to a gene. The CDR3 extends over 13 amino acids. Germline CDR1 reads MNHNY; CDR2 reads SVGAGI (reference sequence). DNA of the CDR3: TGTGCCAGCAGTTACCCAGGGGGCTACGAGCAGTACTTC. Encoded protein: CASSYPGGYEQYF.

The CDR3 protein is CASRYKRGGEYNEQFF. Written as DNA, the CDR3 is TGTGCCAGTAGATATAAGCGAGGGGGAGAGTACAATGAGCAGTTCTTC. V is TRBV19 and J is TRBJ2-1, with a weak D call TRBD1 (6 bases). The germline gives CDR1 LNHDA, CDR2 SQIVND (reference sequence). The V and J ends lost 6 bases and 4 bases respectively, with 19 bases between them. This CDR3 has 16 residues.

The chain has TRBV18 and TRBJ1-4, with TRBD1 matching over 7 bases. Trimming at V came to 1 base and at J to 6 bases, leaving 5 bases not matched to a gene. The CDR3 totals 15 residues. CDR1 and CDR2 (germline): KGHSH, LQKENI. The CDR3 nucleotides are TGTGCCAGCTCACCACGGACAGGACTACATGAAAAACTGTTTTTT. It encodes CASSPRTGLHEKLFF.

This rearrangement joins TRBV5-8 to TRBJ2-5; 14 nucleotides agree with TRBD2. Germline V gene lookup returns CDR1 SGHTS and CDR2 YDEGEE. V gave up 4 bases and J gave up 2 bases; unmatched junction bases: 7. CDR3 length equals 17 residues. Here the CDR3 reads CASSAGTSGGEQETQYF. Here the CDR3 DNA reads TGTGCCAGCAGCGCGGGGACTAGCGGGGGTGAGCAAGAGACCCAGTACTTC.